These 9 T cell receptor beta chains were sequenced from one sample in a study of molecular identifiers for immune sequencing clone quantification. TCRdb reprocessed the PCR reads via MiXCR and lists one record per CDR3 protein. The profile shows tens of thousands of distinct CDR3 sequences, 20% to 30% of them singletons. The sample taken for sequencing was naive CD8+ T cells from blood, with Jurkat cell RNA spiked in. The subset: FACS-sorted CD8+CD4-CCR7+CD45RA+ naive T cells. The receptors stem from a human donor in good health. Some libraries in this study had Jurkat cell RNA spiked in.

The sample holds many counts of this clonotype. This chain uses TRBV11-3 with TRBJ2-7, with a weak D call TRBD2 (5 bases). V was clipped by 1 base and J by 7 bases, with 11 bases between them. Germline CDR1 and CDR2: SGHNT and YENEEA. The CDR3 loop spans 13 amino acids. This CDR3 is CASSLAGSGEQYF. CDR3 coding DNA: TGTGCCAGCAGCTTAGCCGGATCGGGGGAGCAGTACTTC.

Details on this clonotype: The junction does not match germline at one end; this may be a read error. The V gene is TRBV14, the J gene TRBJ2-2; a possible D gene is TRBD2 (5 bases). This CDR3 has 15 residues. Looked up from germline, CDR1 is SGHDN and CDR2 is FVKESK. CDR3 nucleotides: TGTGCCAGCAGCCAAGATGTCGCCCCGCCCGGGGAGCAGTTTTTT. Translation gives CASSQDVAPPGEQFF.

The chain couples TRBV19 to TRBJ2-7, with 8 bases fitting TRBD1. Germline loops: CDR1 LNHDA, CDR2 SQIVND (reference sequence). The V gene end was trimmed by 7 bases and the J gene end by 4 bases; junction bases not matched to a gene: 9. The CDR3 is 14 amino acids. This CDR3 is CASKMGQGAYEQYF. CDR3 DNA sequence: TGTGCCAGTAAAATGGGGCAGGGGGCTTACGAGCAGTACTTC.

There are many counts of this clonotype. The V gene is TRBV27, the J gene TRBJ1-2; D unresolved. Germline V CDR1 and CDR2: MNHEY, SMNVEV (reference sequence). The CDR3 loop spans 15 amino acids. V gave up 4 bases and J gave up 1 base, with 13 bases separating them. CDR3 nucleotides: TGTGCCAGCAGTTCGAACCCAACAGTTAACTATGGCTACACCTTC. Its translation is CASSSNPTVNYGYTF.

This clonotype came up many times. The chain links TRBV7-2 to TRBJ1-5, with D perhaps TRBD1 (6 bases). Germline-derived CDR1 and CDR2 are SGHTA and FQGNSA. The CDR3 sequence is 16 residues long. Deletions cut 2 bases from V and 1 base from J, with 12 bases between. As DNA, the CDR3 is TGTGCCAGCAGCTTACTACCTGGACAGAGCAATCAGCCCCAGCATTTT. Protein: CASSLLPGQSNQPQHF.

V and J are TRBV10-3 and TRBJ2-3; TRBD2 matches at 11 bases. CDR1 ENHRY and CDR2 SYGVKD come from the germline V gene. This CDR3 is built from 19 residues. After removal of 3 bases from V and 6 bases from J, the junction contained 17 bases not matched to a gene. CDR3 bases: TGTGCCATCAGTGACCCTCTCATCGGTAGCGGGGGGGAGGTGGATACGCAGTATTTT. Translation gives CAISDPLIGSGGEVDTQYF.

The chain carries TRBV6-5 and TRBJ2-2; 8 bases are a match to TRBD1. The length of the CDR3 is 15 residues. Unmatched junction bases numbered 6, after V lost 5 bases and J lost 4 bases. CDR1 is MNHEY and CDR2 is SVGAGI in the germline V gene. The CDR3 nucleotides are TGTGCCAGCAGTCAAAACAGGGGGTCCACCGGGGAGCTGTTTTTT. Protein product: CASSQNRGSTGELFF.

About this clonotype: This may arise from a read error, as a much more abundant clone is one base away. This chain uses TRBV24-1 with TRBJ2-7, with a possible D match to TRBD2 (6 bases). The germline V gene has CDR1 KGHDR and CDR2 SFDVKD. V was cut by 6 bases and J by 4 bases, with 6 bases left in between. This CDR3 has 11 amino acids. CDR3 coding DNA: TGTGCCACCAGTCGGGGGTACGAGCAGTACTTC. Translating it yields CATSRGYEQYF.

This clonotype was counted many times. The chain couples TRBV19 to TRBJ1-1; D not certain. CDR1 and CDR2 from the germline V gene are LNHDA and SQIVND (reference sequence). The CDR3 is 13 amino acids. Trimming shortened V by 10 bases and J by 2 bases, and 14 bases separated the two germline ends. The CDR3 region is CATSATRNTEAFF. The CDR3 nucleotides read TGTGCCACGTCGGCAACTCGCAACACTGAAGCTTTCTTT.